This T cell receptor (beta chain) was recorded in a study of tumor-infiltrating lymphocytes in primary liver carcinoma. The wider study: Through surgical resection, the patients' primary liver carcinoma was treated.

The germline V gene encodes CDR1 SGHNT and CDR2 YYREEE (reference sequence). The CDR3 is 16 amino acids. Trimming shortened V by 0 bases and J by 3 bases, and 10 bases separated the two germline ends. Study-wide points: The overlap of tumor-adjacent and tumor-blood pairs was smaller than that of tumor region pairs. Tumors had a top-250-clone fraction that was significantly higher than blood (p = 0.039).

Remarks on this clonotype: Antigen unknown.

A primer matching the constant region was used to make TCR beta cDNA from around 550 ng of total RNA. Construction of TCR beta libraries relied on three successive nested multiplex PCR rounds employing slightly modified ARM-PCR. For around 9 cycles apiece, the opening two PCR rounds ran with TRBV1-TRBV30 forward primers and a C-beta reverse primer. TCRdb passed the multiplex PCR reads through MiXCR, listing each CDR3 protein once. The repertoire holds 180,000 or so distinct CDR3 sequences, with about 60% as singletons. In addition to blood RNA drawn from unsorted whole blood, germline DNA was extracted. Surgery was preceded by the collection of about 3.6 milliliters of peripheral blood.

This sequence originates from a man aged 40-49 years with primary liver carcinoma and hepatitis B virus infection. Sequences were obtained from peripheral blood. The chain couples TRBV5-4 to TRBJ1-6; D unresolved. CDR3 amino acids: CASSLEPGVYNSPLHF. CDR3 sequence (DNA): TGTGCCAGCAGCTTGGAACCCGGGGTCTATAATTCACCCCTCCACTTT.